These 27 T cell receptor beta chains were all obtained from the same sample, sequenced in a study of blood T cell repertoires in COVID-19. This table comes from immunoSEQ multiplex PCR, and its TCRdb copy is limited to in-frame clones, with some not included. The sample lists 200,000 to 250,000 clones; roughly 80% were seen once. Sequenced sample: PBMCs or T cells enriched from blood (not recorded which). Receptors originate from a woman aged 45-60 years who had been exposed to COVID-19.

This rearrangement joins TRBV12-5 to TRBJ2-7; 10 positions match TRBD1. Unmatched junction bases numbered 13, after V lost 3 bases and J lost 8 bases. Per germline, CDR1 LGHNT and CDR2 FRNRAP. The CDR3 runs to 16 residues. Here the CDR3 reads CASGLISGTGELKQYF. Here the CDR3 DNA reads TGTGCTAGTGGTTTAATCTCCGGGACAGGGGAGCTCAAGCAGTACTTC.

This clone came up once. Written as DNA, the CDR3 is TGTGCCAGTGGGGGGGGGTCTGGCTCAGATACGCAGTATTTT. It specifies CASGGGSGSDTQYF. The rearrangement joins TRBV6-5 to TRBJ2-3; 7 bases match TRBD2. This CDR3 has 14 amino acids. The germline V gene encodes CDR1 MNHEY and CDR2 SVGAGI. Losses at the gene ends were 9 bases for V and 4 bases for J; bases not matched to a gene: 10.

This clone was seen a few times. V is TRBV6-1 and J is TRBJ1-6, with a weak D call TRBD1 (5 bases). The CDR3 has 18 amino acids. Germline V CDR1 and CDR2: MNHNS, SASEGT. The ends were cut back, 3 bases at V and 3 bases at J, with 18 bases in the middle. CDR3 residues: CASSDAPGGGGYNSPLHF. For the CDR3, the DNA is TGTGCCAGCAGTGACGCCCCTGGGGGAGGTGGCTATAATTCACCCCTCCACTTT.

V and J are TRBV18 and TRBJ2-1, with TRBD1 matching over 7 bases. Trimming removed 4 bases from V and 5 bases from J; junction bases left unmatched: 11. CDR3 length: 16 amino acids. Germline V gene sequence: CDR1 KGHSH, CDR2 LQKENI. DNA of the CDR3: TGTGCCAGCTCACAGATAAGAGGGGGCATGGACAATGAGCAGTTCTTC. Protein sequence: CASSQIRGGMDNEQFF.

The sample holds one count of this clone. The gene calls are TRBV6-1 and TRBJ1-1, with 8 positions matching TRBD1. The J segment lost 1 base and the V segment lost 4 bases, leaving 8 bases of the junction unmatched. Germline V gives CDR1 MNHNS, CDR2 SASEGT. CDR3 length: 16 amino acids. The CDR3 nucleotides are TGTGCCAGCAGTGCGCTTCCAGGGGGCACGAACACTGAAGCTTTCTTT. Protein: CASSALPGGTNTEAFF.

This clone was picked up one time. The chain carries TRBV19 and TRBJ1-1, with D possibly TRBD1 on 6 matching bases. Germline loops: CDR1 LNHDA, CDR2 SQIVND (reference sequence). The CDR3 is 16 amino acids. Trimming took off 1 base at V and 1 base at J, with 13 bases between the two ends. The CDR3 bases are TGTGCCAGTAGTATAGCGGCAGGGGTAGGGAACACTGAAGCTTTCTTT. Protein sequence: CASSIAAGVGNTEAFF.

The V and J genes are TRBV6-5 and TRBJ1-6, with TRBD1 matching 7 bases. J lost 6 bases, V lost 10 bases, and 6 bases had no gene match. Germline V gives CDR1 MNHEY, CDR2 SVGAGI. The CDR3 is 13 residues long. The DNA for the CDR3 is TGTGCCATATCAAGACAGGGTAATTCACCCCTCCACTTT. Protein: CAISRQGNSPLHF.

V and J are TRBV11-2 and TRBJ1-4; no definite D call. CDR1 and CDR2 from the germline V gene are SGHAT and FQNNGV. This CDR3 is 16 amino acids long. Trimming removed 3 bases at V and 11 bases at J, with 22 bases between. Here the CDR3 reads CASSLPLRLLMRKLFF. Here the CDR3 DNA reads TGTGCCAGCAGCTTGCCGTTAAGGCTTCTAATGAGGAAACTGTTTTTT.

V gene TRBV5-1 combines with J gene TRBJ2-7, with 8 bases aligning to TRBD1. V was clipped by 2 bases and J by 2 bases; unmatched bases: 3. Germline V gene sequence: CDR1 SGHRS, CDR2 YFSETQ. This CDR3 is built from 14 residues. The CDR3 region has the DNA TGCGCCAGCAGCTTTGGGACAGGCGCCTACGAGCAGTACTTC. The encoded protein is CASSFGTGAYEQYF.

The chain combines TRBV28 with TRBJ1-3, with D tentatively TRBD1 (6 bases). Per the germline V gene, CDR1 is MDHEN and CDR2 is SYDVKM. With 6 bases removed from V and 2 bases from J, the gap between germline ends came to 11 bases. The CDR3 runs to 14 residues. The CDR3 nucleotides read TGTGCCAGCAGACATGACAGGCCTGGAAACACCATATATTTT. This gives the protein CASRHDRPGNTIYF.

The gene calls are TRBV7-9 and TRBJ1-2, with a possible D match to TRBD1 (5 bases). CDR1 SEHNR and CDR2 FQNEAQ come from the germline V gene (reference sequence). The CDR3 loop spans 14 amino acids. V shed 5 bases and J shed 1 base, with 11 bases lying between them. CDR3 protein: CASSRDSYNYGYTF. CDR3 bases: TGTGCCAGCAGCCGAGACAGTTATAACTATGGCTACACCTTC.

The chain has TRBV3-1 (or the pseudogene TRBV3-2) and TRBJ1-2; perhaps TRBD1 as D (5 bases). CDR1 is LGHDT, CDR2 YNNKEL, per germline (reference sequence). Trimming cost V 1 base and J 6 bases, with 12 bases left between them. The CDR3 loop spans 14 amino acids. The chain's CDR3 is CASSQASGRDGYTF. The CDR3 nucleotides are TGTGCCAGCAGCCAAGCGTCAGGGAGGGATGGCTACACCTTC.

Comment on this clone: A read error may account for a junction end that differs from germline. This chain joins TRBV20-1 and TRBJ2-7; D is perhaps TRBD1 (5 bases). Germline V gene sequence: CDR1 DFQATT, CDR2 SNEGSKA (reference sequence). The CDR3 loop spans 15 amino acids. CDR3 loop: CSASPDSSVAYEQYF. DNA of the CDR3: TGCAGTGCTAGTCCTGACAGCTCCGTTGCCTATGAGCAGTACTTC.

This clone has more than one count but fewer than ten. The chain joins TRBV5-8 to TRBJ1-4, with 7 bases identical to TRBD1. Germline trimming cut 0 bases from V and 8 bases from J; bases unmatched to any gene: 7. Germline values: CDR1 SGHTS, CDR2 YDEGEE. This CDR3 contains 15 residues. The CDR3 here is CASSLVGLRGEKLFF. DNA for the CDR3: TGTGCCAGCAGCTTGGTGGGACTCAGGGGGGAAAAACTGTTTTTT. Looking up the rest from reference TRBV5-8 and TRBJ1-4 gives the full variable domain: EAGVTQSPTHLIKTRGQQATLRCSPISGHTSVYWYQQALGLGLQFLLWYDEGEERNRGNFPPRFSGRQFPNYSSELNVNALELEDSALYLCASSLVGLRGEKLFFGSGTQLSVL.

The J gene is TRBJ1-1, the V gene TRBV10-2; 12 positions agree with TRBD1. The germline V gene has CDR1 WSHSY and CDR2 SAAADI. CDR3 length equals 15 residues. The trim removed 3 bases at V and 5 bases at J, leaving 4 bases unmatched. CDR3: CASSEGDRGLTEAFF. The CDR3 nucleotides are TGCGCCAGCAGTGAAGGGGACAGGGGGCTAACTGAAGCTTTCTTT.

V is TRBV7-8 and J is TRBJ1-1, with a tentative D call TRBD1 (5 bases). The germline V gene encodes CDR1 SGHVS and CDR2 FQNEAQ. This CDR3 contains 14 residues. The V end lost 1 base, the J end lost 4 bases, and 10 bases lay between the germline ends. The CDR3 DNA is TGTGCCAGCAGCTTAGTACGTCAGGGCACTGAAGCTTTCTTT. This codes for CASSLVRQGTEAFF.

The chain recombines TRBV11-2 with TRBJ1-2; 7 positions match TRBD1. Germline CDR1 and CDR2: SGHAT and FQNNGV. This CDR3 is built from 13 residues. J was trimmed by 8 bases and V by 5 bases; bases with no gene match: 8. The CDR3 is CASSPWQGGGYTF. CDR3 DNA: TGTGCCAGCAGCCCTTGGCAGGGGGGAGGCTACACCTTC.

This chain uses TRBV10-1 with TRBJ1-1, with a possible D match to TRBD1 (5 bases). Germline V CDR1 and CDR2: WNHNN, SYGVQD (reference sequence). The length of the CDR3 is 12 residues. V was trimmed by 5 bases and J by 6 bases, leaving 10 bases between them. The CDR3 DNA follows: TGCGCCAGCAGTAAGGACACCTCTGAAGCTTTCTTT. Encoded protein: CASSKDTSEAFF.

The chain combines TRBV27 with TRBJ1-2; tentative D call: TRBD1 (5 bases). CDR1 is MNHEY and CDR2 is SMNVEV in the germline V gene (reference sequence). This CDR3 has 15 residues. Between the trimmed V and J ends, which lost 5 bases and 4 bases, there was a span of 17 bases. This chain's CDR3 is CASSPRPDTLYGYTF. For the CDR3, the DNA is TGTGCCAGCAGTCCGCGCCCGGACACACTCTATGGCTACACCTTC.

The chain employs TRBV7-9 and TRBJ1-1; possible D gene TRBD1, 6 bases. Per germline, CDR1 SEHNR and CDR2 FQNEAQ (reference sequence). V was trimmed by 1 base and J by 8 bases, leaving 11 bases between them. The CDR3 loop spans 13 amino acids. The CDR3 region has the DNA TGTGCCAGCAGCTTAGAGCCCGGGACAGAAGCTTTCTTT. This encodes CASSLEPGTEAFF.

A word on this clone: The junction and the germline gene differ at one end; a read error may be behind it. The CDR3 bases are TGTGCCAGCAGGTTAGATCCCATGAACACTGAAGCTTTCTTT. Encoded protein: CASRLDPMNTEAFF. V is TRBV7-2 and J is TRBJ1-1; no clear D. Per the germline V gene, CDR1 is SGHTA and CDR2 is FQGNSA. The CDR3 contains 14 residues.

This clone was recorded only once. The J gene is TRBJ2-3, the V gene TRBV27; 10 bases agree with TRBD2. V lost 3 bases, J lost 7 bases, and 13 bases stayed unmatched. The germline CDR1 and CDR2 sequences are MNHEY and SMNVEV (reference sequence). This CDR3 is built from 17 residues. DNA of the CDR3: TGTGCCAGCAGTTTTTACAGCGGGGGGGCAGGGATTTATACGCAGTATTTT. Translated: CASSFYSGGAGIYTQYF.

This rearrangement joins TRBV10-1 to TRBJ2-5, with a tentative D call TRBD1 (6 bases). The CDR3 is 13 residues long. Trimming took off 4 bases at V and 7 bases at J, with 13 bases between the two ends. CDR1 WNHNN and CDR2 SYGVQD come from the germline V gene (reference sequence). CDR3 nucleotides: TGCGCCAGCAGTGGGCACAGGGACGCGACCCAGTACTTC. Its protein is CASSGHRDATQYF.

This clone came up a few times. The chain employs TRBV5-4 and TRBJ2-7; tentatively, D is TRBD1 (6 bases). In germline, CDR1 is SGHNT, CDR2 YYREEE (reference sequence). Trimming took off 7 bases at V and 2 bases at J, with 7 bases between the two ends. The CDR3 extends over 11 amino acids. The CDR3 is CASGTTYEQYF. CDR3 nucleotide sequence: TGTGCCAGCGGGACAACCTACGAGCAGTACTTC.

The rearrangement uses TRBV6-2 or TRBV6-3 and TRBJ2-1; 8 nucleotides agree with TRBD2. In germline, CDR1 is MNHEY, CDR2 SVGEGT. The CDR3 has 15 residues. Trimming removed 6 bases from V and 8 bases from J; junction bases left unmatched: 12. The CDR3 reads CASSLLVAGRDEQFF. Written as DNA, the CDR3 is TGTGCCAGCAGCCTATTGGTAGCGGGGAGGGATGAGCAGTTCTTC.

The chain carries TRBV6-5 and TRBJ2-5; 8 nucleotides agree with TRBD2. This CDR3 contains 15 residues. CDR1 is MNHEY and CDR2 is SVGAGI in the germline V gene. V gave up 4 bases and J gave up 1 base; unmatched junction bases: 5. This chain's CDR3 is CASSSERGSQETQYF. CDR3 nucleotide sequence: TGTGCCAGCAGTTCCGAGCGGGGGAGCCAAGAGACCCAGTACTTC.

Turning to this clone: Other DNA sequences from this sample encode an identical CDR3 as well. The rearrangement joins TRBV6-5 to TRBJ1-1, with no clear D. The CDR3 extends over 14 amino acids. Germline CDR1 is MNHEY and CDR2 is SVGAGI. V was pared by 0 bases and J by 1 base, with 6 bases between. The DNA of the CDR3 is TGTGCCAGCAGTTACTCTCGAGGGAACACTGAAGCTTTCTTT. Translating gives CASSYSRGNTEAFF.